This T cell receptor beta chain was identified in a study of control samples from healthy donors and cancer patients. V lost 2 bases and J 6 bases, leaving 18 bases between the germline ends. This CDR3 is built from 16 residues. Germline CDR1 is LNHDA and CDR2 is SQIVND (reference sequence). Libraries were prepared by immunoSEQ multiplex PCR; TCRdb keeps only in-frame clonotypes and omits some of them. The sample has about 250,000 clones, more than 65% seen once. V gene TRBV19 combines with J gene TRBJ2-3; D is tentatively TRBD1 or TRBD2 (5 bases each). This clonotype was sampled from a woman aged 60-70 years with lung cancer. Material for sequencing was PBMCs. The CDR3 DNA reads TGTGCCAGTAGTATACAGCAGGGACGCCTTACGGATACGCAGTATTTT. Translation: CASSIQQGRLTDTQYF.